In its sample, the clone carrying this TCR beta chain was seen many times. Its target is unknown. The CDR3 extends over 13 amino acids. Trimming stripped 3 bases from V and 4 bases from J, with 9 bases between. This specimen belongs to a study of read filtering for tumor transcriptome and immune sequencing. Overall study: DNase treatment preceded whole-transcriptome library preparation. Study results and caveats: About 81.9% of IR-seq clonotypes had one read, totaling approximately 4% of reads; RNA-seq: around 70% and 40%. Sorted CD138-negative bone marrow cells were not purified T cells. RNA-seq captured clonotypes less deeply and reliably than IR-seq.

The library was built from roughly 400 ng RNA with molecular barcoded adaptors for alpha/delta and beta/gamma chains. TCRdb redid the calling of the reads with MiXCR, one entry per CDR3 protein. The sample yields some 40,000 distinct CDR3 sequences, approximately 14% seen once. Input material: a population of CD138-negative cells sorted from bone marrow. The sequence derives from a donor aged 40 or older with multiple myeloma. The V and J genes are TRBV12-3 or TRBV12-4 and TRBJ1-1; D is ambiguous. The CDR3 region has the DNA TGTGCCAGCAGTTTTCCCAGCCCCACTGAAGCTTTCTTT. This translates into CASSFPSPTEAFF.